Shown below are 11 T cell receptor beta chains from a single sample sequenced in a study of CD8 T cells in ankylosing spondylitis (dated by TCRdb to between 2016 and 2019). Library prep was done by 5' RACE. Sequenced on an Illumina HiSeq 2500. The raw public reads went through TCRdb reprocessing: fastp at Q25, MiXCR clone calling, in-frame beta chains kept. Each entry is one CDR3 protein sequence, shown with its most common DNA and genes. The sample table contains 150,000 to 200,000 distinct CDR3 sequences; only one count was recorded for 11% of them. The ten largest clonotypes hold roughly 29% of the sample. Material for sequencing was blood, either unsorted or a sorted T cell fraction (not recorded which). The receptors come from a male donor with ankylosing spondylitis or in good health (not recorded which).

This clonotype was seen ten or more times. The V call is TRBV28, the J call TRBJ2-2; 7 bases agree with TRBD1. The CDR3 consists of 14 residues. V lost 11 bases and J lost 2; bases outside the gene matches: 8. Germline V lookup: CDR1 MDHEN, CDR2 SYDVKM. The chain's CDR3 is CAYKAGGNTGELFF. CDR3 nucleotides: TGTGCCTACAAGGCAGGGGGTAACACCGGGGAGCTGTTTTTT.

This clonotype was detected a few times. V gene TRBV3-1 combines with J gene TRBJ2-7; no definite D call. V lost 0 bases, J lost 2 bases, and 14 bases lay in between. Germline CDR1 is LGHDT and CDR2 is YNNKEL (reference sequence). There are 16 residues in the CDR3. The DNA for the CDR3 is TGTGCCAGCAGCCAAGACCGGTGGGGTTTGGCCTACGAGCAGTACTTC. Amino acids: CASSQDRWGLAYEQYF.

CDR3 loop: CASSVTGPDTQYF. DNA of the CDR3: TGTGCCAGCAGCGTCACAGGGCCAGATACGCAGTATTTT. The chain is built from TRBV7-9 and TRBJ2-3; D is perhaps TRBD1 (6 bases). The CDR3 contains 13 residues. Germline lookup yields CDR1 SEHNR and CDR2 FQNEAQ (reference sequence). Trimming cost V 5 bases and J 4 bases, with 10 bases left between them.

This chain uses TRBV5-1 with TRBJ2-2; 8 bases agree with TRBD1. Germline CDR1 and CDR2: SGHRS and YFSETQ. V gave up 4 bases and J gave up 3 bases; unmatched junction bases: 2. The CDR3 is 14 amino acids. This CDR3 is CASSQQGDTGELFF. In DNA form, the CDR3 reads TGCGCCAGCAGCCAACAGGGGGACACCGGGGAGCTGTTTTTT.

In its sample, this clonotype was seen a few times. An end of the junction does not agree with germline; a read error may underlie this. The CDR3 nucleotides read TGCGCCAGCAACTTGGGGGCCTCAGGGTCCCGAGGCTACGAGCAGTACTTC. Its protein is CASNLGASGSRGYEQYF. This chain uses TRBV5-1 with TRBJ2-7, with D possibly TRBD1 on 6 matching bases. Germline CDR1 is SGHRS and CDR2 is YFSETQ. The CDR3 runs 17 residues. The full variable domain, rest sourced from reference TRBV5-1 and TRBJ2-7, is KAGVTQTPRYLIKTRGQQVTLSCSPISGHRSVSWYQQTPGQGLQFLFEYFSETQRNKGNFPGRFSGRQFSNSRSEMNVSTLELGDSALYLCASNLGASGSRGYEQYFGPGTRLTVT.

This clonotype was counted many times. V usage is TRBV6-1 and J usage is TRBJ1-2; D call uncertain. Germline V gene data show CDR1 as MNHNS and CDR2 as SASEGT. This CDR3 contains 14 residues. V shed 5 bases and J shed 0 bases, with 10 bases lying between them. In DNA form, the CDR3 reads TGTGCCAGCAGTCCGACTATCACTAACTATGGCTACACCTTC. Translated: CASSPTITNYGYTF.

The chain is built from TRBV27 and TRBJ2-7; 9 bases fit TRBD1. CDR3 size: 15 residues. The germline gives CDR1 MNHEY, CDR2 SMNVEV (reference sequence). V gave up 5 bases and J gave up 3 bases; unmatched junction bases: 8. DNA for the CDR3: TGTGCCAGCAGTCCAAGACGGGACAGGGACTACGAGCAGTACTTC. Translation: CASSPRRDRDYEQYF.

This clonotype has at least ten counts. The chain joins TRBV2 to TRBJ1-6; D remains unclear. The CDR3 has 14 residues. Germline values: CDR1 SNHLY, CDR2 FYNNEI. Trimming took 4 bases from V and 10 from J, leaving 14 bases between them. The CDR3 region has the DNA TGTGCCAGCAGTGTAAAGTCCAGCGCCTCACCCCTCCACTTT. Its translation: CASSVKSSASPLHF.

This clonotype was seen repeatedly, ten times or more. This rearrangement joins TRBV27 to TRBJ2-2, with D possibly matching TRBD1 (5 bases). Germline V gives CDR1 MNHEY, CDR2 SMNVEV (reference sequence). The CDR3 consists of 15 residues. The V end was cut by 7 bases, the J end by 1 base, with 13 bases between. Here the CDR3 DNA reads TGTGCCAGCATGTTCCAGGACATGAACACCGGGGAGCTGTTTTTT. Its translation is CASMFQDMNTGELFF.

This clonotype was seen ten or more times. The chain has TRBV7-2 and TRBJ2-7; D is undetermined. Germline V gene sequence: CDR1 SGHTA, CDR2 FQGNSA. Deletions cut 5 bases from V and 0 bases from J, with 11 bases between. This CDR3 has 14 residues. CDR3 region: CASSPALNSYEQYF. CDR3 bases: TGTGCCAGCAGCCCCGCACTGAACTCCTACGAGCAGTACTTC.

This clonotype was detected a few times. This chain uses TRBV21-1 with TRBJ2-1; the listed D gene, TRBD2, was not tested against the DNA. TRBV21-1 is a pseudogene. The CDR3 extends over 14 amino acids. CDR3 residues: CASSRPLDYNEQFF. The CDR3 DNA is TGTGCCAGCAGCCGCCCTCTAGATTATAATGAGCAGTTCTTC.